This TCR beta chain emerged from a study of blood T cells in healthy people across ages. The germline CDR1 and CDR2 sequences are SQVTM and ANQGSEA. The CDR3 runs 10 residues. The germline V and J ends were trimmed by 5 bases and 4 bases, with 6 bases remaining between them. The second PCR ran roughly 6 to 11 cycles with a sample-barcoded 5' primer and J-beta primers. MiXCR was run by TCRdb on the 5' RACE reads, yielding one entry per CDR3 protein. Found here are around 900,000 distinct CDR3 sequences, approximately 50% of them singletons; the top ten hold roughly 23%. This clonotype was observed at least ten times. No antigen is known for it. General study results and limits: Both naive CD4+ cell counts and diversity were greater in long-lived donors than in aged donors.

Healthy Caucasian individuals from Russia aged about 6 to 100 were enrolled as donors. Material for sequencing was blood. This receptor was obtained from a woman aged 55-69 years in good health. This rearrangement joins TRBV29-1 to TRBJ2-7; D ambiguous. The CDR3 DNA sequence: TGCAGCGTTCGATCTTACGAGCAGTACTTC. Translating gives CSVRSYEQYF.